The 15 T cell receptor beta chains listed next were all sequenced from one sample in a study of identical twins. MiXCR, applied by TCRdb to the 5' RACE reads, yields one record per CDR3 protein. The profile shows under 900,000 distinct CDR3 sequences, 9% to 15% of them singletons. Separately, the same data were catalogued under a study of yellow fever vaccine responses in identical twins.

Sample: PBMCs. The receptor source for this set is a woman under 30 in good health.

V usage is TRBV4-1 and J usage is TRBJ1-2, with a tentative D call TRBD1 (5 bases). The CDR3 length is 18 residues. The V end lost 4 bases, the J end lost 3 bases, and 24 bases lay between the germline ends. CDR1 is MGHRA, CDR2 YSYEKL, per germline. The CDR3 coding sequence is TGCGCCAGCAGCCCCGCCGACCTTGGGCCGGGGCAAGACTATGGCTACACCTTC. It encodes CASSPADLGPGQDYGYTF.

This rearrangement joins TRBV25-1 to TRBJ2-3; the D gene is possibly TRBD1 (7 bases). Germline CDR1 reads MGHDK; CDR2 reads SYGVNS. CDR3 length: 12 amino acids. V was clipped by 8 bases and J by 8 bases, with 14 bases between them. Here the CDR3 reads CASGGGGITQYF. The DNA of the CDR3 is TGTGCCAGCGGAGGAGGGGGCATTACGCAGTATTTT.

This chain links TRBV20-1 with TRBJ2-7; 8 bases align to TRBD2. The ends lost 3 bases at V and 3 bases at J; junction bases unmatched: 10. Germline CDR1 is DFQATT and CDR2 is SNEGSKA (reference sequence). This CDR3 region has 15 residues. As DNA, the CDR3 is TGCAGTGCTAGGGGTCCGGGACTAGTAGGCTACGAGCAGTACTTC. Translating gives CSARGPGLVGYEQYF.

This clonotype was counted at least ten times. V and J are TRBV3-1 and TRBJ1-1, with 7 positions matching TRBD1. CDR1 and CDR2 (germline): LGHDT, YNNKEL (reference sequence). This CDR3 comprises 14 residues. Unmatched junction bases numbered 8, after V lost 5 bases and J lost 5 bases. The CDR3 sequence is CASSKQGVGTEAFF. CDR3 DNA sequence: TGTGCCAGCAGCAAGCAGGGGGTCGGAACTGAAGCTTTCTTT.

The chain has TRBV6-1 and TRBJ2-7, with D maybe TRBD2 (6 bases). CDR1 and CDR2 (germline): MNHNS, SASEGT. Between the trimmed V and J ends, which lost 7 bases and 5 bases, there was a span of 15 bases. This CDR3 spans 13 amino acids. The CDR3: CASNSAGGNEQYF. CDR3 DNA: TGTGCCAGCAACTCAGCTGGAGGGAACGAGCAGTACTTC.

This clonotype was seen a handful of times. V usage is TRBV3-1 and J usage is TRBJ2-1; D is perhaps TRBD1 (6 bases). Germline-derived CDR1 and CDR2 are LGHDT and YNNKEL (reference sequence). CDR3 length equals 16 residues. V lost 0 bases, J lost 8 bases, and 17 bases lay in between. The CDR3 region has the DNA TGTGCCAGCAGCCAAGAAGGGGGAATTTCCGGGGATGAGCAGTTCTTC. Residues: CASSQEGGISGDEQFF.

J is TRBJ2-3 and V is TRBV29-1; D ambiguous. This CDR3 region has 10 residues. Deletions cut 4 bases from V and 7 bases from J, with 6 bases between. Germline lookup yields CDR1 SQVTM and CDR2 ANQGSEA. The CDR3 loop reads CSVGSHTQYF. CDR3 coding DNA: TGCAGCGTTGGGTCCCATACGCAGTATTTT.

This clonotype came up a few times. The chain's CDR3 is CASSWPTQYF. CDR3 DNA: TGTGCCAGCAGTTGGCCTACGCAGTATTTT. The V gene is TRBV6-5, the J gene TRBJ2-3; D not certain. V was cut by 4 bases and J by 8 bases, with 4 bases left in between. CDR3 size: 10 residues. CDR1 is MNHEY and CDR2 is SVGAGI in the germline V gene.

The table lists this clonotype with many counts. The chain employs TRBV3-1 and TRBJ2-1, with 10 bases aligning to TRBD2. Germline V gene sequence: CDR1 LGHDT, CDR2 YNNKEL (reference sequence). The CDR3 has 15 amino acids. V trimming: 3 bases; J trimming: 6 bases; junction bases outside the gene matches: 5. The CDR3, as DNA: TGTGCCAGCAGCCACTACAGCGGGAGGGGCAATGAGCAGTTCTTC. This codes for CASSHYSGRGNEQFF.

The chain uses TRBV7-2 and TRBJ2-1, with 15 nucleotides matching TRBD2. V shed 5 bases, J shed 14 bases, and the junction held 7 bases outside the gene matches. Germline V gives CDR1 SGHTA, CDR2 FQGNSA. The CDR3 length is 14 residues. This CDR3 reads CASSTGTSGRTKFF. The CDR3 region has the DNA TGTGCCAGCAGCACTGGGACTAGCGGGAGGACTAAGTTCTTC. The whole variable domain, remainder taken from reference TRBV7-2 and TRBJ2-1, is GAGVSQSPSNKVTEKGKDVELRCDPISGHTALYWYRQSLGQGLEFLIYFQGNSAPDKSGLPSDRFSAERTGGSVSTLTIQRTQQEDSAVYLCASSTGTSGRTKFFGPGTRLTVL.

The sample holds a few counts of this clonotype. The chain carries TRBV7-3 and TRBJ1-1; tentative D call: TRBD1 (6 bases). The CDR3 length is 14 residues. The germline V gene has CDR1 SGHTA and CDR2 FQGTGA. Trimming shortened V by 0 bases and J by 5 bases, and 10 bases separated the two germline ends. The CDR3: CASSLTTGLTEAFF. CDR3 DNA: TGTGCCAGCAGCTTAACCACAGGGTTAACTGAAGCTTTCTTT.

This clonotype was recorded a few times. The chain has TRBV9 and TRBJ2-1; 8 bases fit TRBD2. The V gene end was trimmed by 5 bases and the J gene end by 5 bases; junction bases not matched to a gene: 15. The CDR3 runs to 17 residues. Germline CDR1 is SGDLS and CDR2 is YYNGEE. The chain's CDR3 is CASRQVGISGNHNEQFF. The DNA of the CDR3 is TGTGCCAGCAGGCAAGTAGGTATTAGCGGGAACCACAATGAGCAGTTCTTC.

A few counts support this clonotype. The V call is TRBV29-1, the J call TRBJ2-5; a weak D match, TRBD1 (6 bases). The germline V gene has CDR1 SQVTM and CDR2 ANQGSEA. The CDR3 is 13 amino acids. Trimming removed 3 bases from V and 1 base from J, with 9 bases in between. This CDR3 reads CSVERGIQETQYF. CDR3 nucleotides: TGCAGCGTTGAGAGGGGGATCCAAGAGACCCAGTACTTC.

This chain links TRBV5-1 with TRBJ2-7, with no clear D. CDR1 is SGHRS, CDR2 YFSETQ, per germline. The V end lost 1 base, the J end lost 1 base, and 9 bases lay between the germline ends. This CDR3 has 14 amino acids. The CDR3 loop reads CASSLIGPSYEQYV. The CDR3 bases are TGCGCCAGCAGCTTGATAGGTCCATCCTACGAGCAGTACGTC.

In its sample, this clonotype was seen a few times. V gene TRBV10-3 combines with J gene TRBJ2-2; 7 nucleotides match TRBD2. Germline loops: CDR1 ENHRY, CDR2 SYGVKD. The CDR3 sequence is 15 residues long. V dropped 10 bases and J dropped 6; count of bases not matched to a gene: 14. The CDR3 protein is CASFNLGRGSGELFF. In nucleotides, the CDR3 is TGTGCCAGCTTCAACTTGGGGCGGGGGTCCGGGGAGCTGTTTTTT.